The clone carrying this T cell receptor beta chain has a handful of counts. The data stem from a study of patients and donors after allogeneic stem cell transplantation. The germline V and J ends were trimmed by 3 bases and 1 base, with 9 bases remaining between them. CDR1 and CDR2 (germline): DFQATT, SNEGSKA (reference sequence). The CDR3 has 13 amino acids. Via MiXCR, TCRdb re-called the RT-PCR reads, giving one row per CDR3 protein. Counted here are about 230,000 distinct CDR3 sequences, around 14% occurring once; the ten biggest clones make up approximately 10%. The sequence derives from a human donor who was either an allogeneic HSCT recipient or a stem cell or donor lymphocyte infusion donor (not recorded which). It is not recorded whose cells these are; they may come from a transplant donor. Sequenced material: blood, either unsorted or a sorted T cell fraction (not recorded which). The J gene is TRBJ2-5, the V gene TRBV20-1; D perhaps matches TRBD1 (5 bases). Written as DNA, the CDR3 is TGCAGTGCTAGCAGGGTTGGCCAAGAGACCCAGTACTTC. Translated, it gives CSASRVGQETQYF.